The clone carrying this T cell receptor (beta chain) is judged medium-sized. No antigen is known for it. A library prepared for alpha chains yielded this beta chain as an off-target read; its size is of little meaning. Per the germline V gene, CDR1 is DFQATT and CDR2 is SNEGSKA (reference sequence). V lost 3 bases, J lost 5 bases, and 4 bases stayed unmatched. This CDR3 comprises 12 residues. The sample comes from a study of spatial heterogeneity in lung cancer. In the study overall: Alpha-chain detections were consistently fewer than beta-chain detections among the sequences.

Single TCR cDNA molecules each had their own unique molecular identifier. TCRdb ran MiXCR on the 5' RACE reads and lists one entry per CDR3 protein. The table lists over 6,500 distinct CDR3 sequences, roughly 12% of them singletons. The time point here: sample taken at primary tumor resection. Points from the study as a whole: How many expanded intratumoral alpha and beta TCRs were present tracked the tumor mutation count, which was a count of nonsynonymous mutations.

This sequence joins TRBV20-1 and TRBJ2-7; 7 nucleotides line up with TRBD2. This clonotype was sampled from a male donor with early-stage non-small cell lung cancer. This material consisted of lung tumor tissue, taken at surgery. The CDR3 is CSARSLADEQYF. The CDR3, as DNA: TGCAGTGCTAGGTCGCTAGCGGACGAGCAGTACTTC.